The 21 T cell receptor beta chains listed next were all sequenced from one sample in a study of T cells after yellow fever vaccination. TCRdb re-analysed the 5' RACE reads in MiXCR, keeping a single row per CDR3 protein. The sample has under 55,000 distinct CDR3 sequences, 6% to 7% seen once. The input for sequencing was CD8+ T cells not binding an NS4B(214-222) dextramer, sorted from PBMCs, taken 45 days after the yellow fever booster vaccination. All receptors derive from a man under 40 who received the YFV17D yellow fever vaccine.

The gene calls are TRBV12-3 or TRBV12-4 and TRBJ1-1, with a tentative D call TRBD1 (5 bases). This CDR3 comprises 12 residues. V shed 3 bases and J shed 6 bases, with 8 bases lying between them. CDR3 protein: CASSFGAPEAFF. The CDR3 region has the DNA TGTGCCAGCAGTTTTGGGGCCCCTGAAGCTTTCTTT.

This clonotype was detected many times. The chain couples TRBV20-1 to TRBJ1-5; D gene ambiguous. This CDR3 is 11 amino acids long. The V end was cut by 3 bases, the J end by 4 bases, with 4 bases between. The germline CDR1 and CDR2 sequences are DFQATT and SNEGSKA (reference sequence). CDR3 protein: CSARGNQPQHF. The CDR3 DNA is TGCAGTGCTAGGGGGAATCAGCCCCAGCATTTT.

Many counts were recorded for this clonotype. The CDR3 loop is CSASEYSGTSYEQYF. CDR3 DNA sequence: TGCAGTGCTAGTGAATATAGCGGGACCTCCTACGAGCAGTACTTC. The chain uses TRBV20-1 and TRBJ2-7; TRBD2 agrees at 8 bases. Germline V gives CDR1 DFQATT, CDR2 SNEGSKA (reference sequence). Trimming cost V 3 bases and J 0 bases; bases outside gene matches: 7. The CDR3 runs to 15 residues.

The sample holds many counts of this clonotype. This rearrangement joins TRBV29-1 to TRBJ2-7, with a weak D call TRBD2 (6 bases). The germline CDR1 and CDR2 sequences are SQVTM and ANQGSEA. This CDR3 contains 11 residues. Here the CDR3 DNA reads TGCAGCGTCCGTTTGGCGGGGACGAATATCGTC. This codes for CSVRLAGTNIV.

V gene TRBV6-5 combines with J gene TRBJ1-1; a possible D gene is TRBD1 (6 bases). Germline CDR1 is MNHEY and CDR2 is SVGAGI. This CDR3 spans 14 amino acids. V was clipped by 2 bases and J by 6 bases, with 13 bases between them. The CDR3 coding sequence is TGTGCCAGCAGTTACCCGGGGGGCAATGCTGAAGCTTTCTTT. It is translated as CASSYPGGNAEAFF.

Ten or more counts support this clonotype. This rearrangement joins TRBV4-3 to TRBJ1-1; a possible D gene is TRBD1 (6 bases). With 2 bases removed from V and 3 bases from J, the gap between germline ends came to 7 bases. Germline V CDR1 and CDR2: LGHNA, YSLEER. The CDR3 is 13 amino acids. The CDR3 nucleotides read TGCGCCAGCAGCCAAAGGGGGGACACTGAAGCTTTCTTT. Amino acids: CASSQRGDTEAFF.

This clonotype was detected many times. The V call is TRBV15, the J call TRBJ2-1; the D gene is possibly TRBD2 (6 bases). Germline values: CDR1 LNHNV, CDR2 YYDKDF (reference sequence). The CDR3 runs 17 residues. Trimming removed 0 bases at V and 5 bases at J, with 17 bases between. The CDR3 region is CATSRDSSLAPDNEQFF. The CDR3 DNA is TGTGCCACCAGCAGAGATAGTTCACTAGCCCCCGACAATGAGCAGTTCTTC.

This clonotype was seen at least ten times. This chain joins TRBV28 and TRBJ2-7; 9 positions agree with TRBD2. CDR1 is MDHEN, CDR2 SYDVKM, per germline. CDR3 length equals 14 residues. V lost 5 bases and J lost 3; bases outside the gene matches: 5. The CDR3: CASSGTSTNYEQYF. The CDR3 nucleotides read TGTGCCAGCAGTGGGACTAGCACGAACTACGAGCAGTACTTC.

A few counts support this clonotype. The chain links TRBV6-2 or TRBV6-3 to TRBJ2-1, with unresolved D. This CDR3 is built from 11 residues. V was cut by 0 bases and J by 8 bases, with 2 bases left in between. Germline CDR1 MNHEY, CDR2 SVGEGT. The CDR3 DNA is TGTGCCAGCAGTTACTCGGATGAGCAGTTCTTC. Its protein product is CASSYSDEQFF.

This clonotype was observed a handful of times. The chain employs TRBV18 and TRBJ2-7; possibly TRBD2 for D (6 bases). Germline V gene data show CDR1 as KGHSH and CDR2 as LQKENI. The CDR3 spans 20 residues. V shed 3 bases and J shed 3 bases, with 30 bases lying between them. CDR3 in amino acids: CASSPSLLEGLPATLYEQYF. CDR3 nucleotides: TGTGCCAGCTCACCCTCCCTGTTAGAGGGACTTCCCGCCACCCTCTACGAGCAGTACTTC.

This clonotype was counted many times. This CDR3 reads CASSQGLAGDYNEQFF. The CDR3 DNA reads as TGCGCCAGCAGCCAAGGTCTAGCGGGGGACTACAATGAGCAGTTCTTC. The J gene is TRBJ2-1, the V gene TRBV4-1, with TRBD2 matching 10 bases. Trimming took 1 base from V and 3 from J; bases not matched to a gene: 3. The CDR3 covers 16 residues. Per germline, CDR1 MGHRA and CDR2 YSYEKL.

As concerns this clonotype: An end of the junction does not agree with germline; a read error may underlie this. This chain connects TRBV30 to TRBJ2-1; weak D call: TRBD2 (5 bases). Germline CDR1 is GTSNPN and CDR2 is SVGIG (reference sequence). The CDR3 is made up of 13 amino acids. The CDR3 DNA reads as TGTGCCTGCTCCGGGAAAATTCGGAATGAGCAGTTTTTC. As protein: CACSGKIRNEQFF.

This clonotype was detected many times. The chain's CDR3 is CASSVLDIPEAFF. DNA for the CDR3: TGTGCCAGCAGTGTACTGGACATCCCTGAAGCTTTCTTT. This sequence joins TRBV2 and TRBJ1-1, with D maybe TRBD1 (5 bases). In germline, CDR1 is SNHLY, CDR2 FYNNEI. V shed 4 bases and J shed 6 bases, with 12 bases lying between them. The CDR3 extends over 13 amino acids.

This clonotype was seen repeatedly, ten times or more. Here the CDR3 reads CASSYSSTGYYGYTF. CDR3 nucleotides: TGTGCCAGCAGTTACTCGAGCACCGGGTACTATGGCTACACCTTC. The chain links TRBV6-5 to TRBJ1-2; D is unclear. From germline, CDR1 is MNHEY and CDR2 SVGAGI. The CDR3 runs to 15 residues. V lost 0 bases and J 3 bases, leaving 11 bases between the germline ends.

This clonotype was counted ten times or more. CDR3 bases: TGTGCCAGCAGTTCGGGACTAGACGCAGATACGCAGTATTTT. This codes for CASSSGLDADTQYF. The chain carries TRBV12-3 or TRBV12-4 and TRBJ2-3; 8 bases map to TRBD2. The CDR3 loop spans 14 amino acids. J was trimmed by 4 bases and V by 4 bases; bases with no gene match: 4.

This clonotype was detected ten times or more. The chain recombines TRBV6-5 with TRBJ1-1; D is undetermined. CDR1 and CDR2 (germline): MNHEY, SVGAGI. V lost 5 bases, J lost 2 bases, and 9 bases lay in between. CDR3 size: 13 residues. The CDR3 nucleotides are TGTGCCAGCAGTCGAGACGGAAACACTGAAGCTTTCTTT. Amino acids: CASSRDGNTEAFF.

This clonotype was observed a handful of times. This rearrangement joins TRBV5-8 to TRBJ2-5, with D possibly being TRBD1 (7 bases). The V and J ends lost 5 bases and 5 bases respectively, with 13 bases between them. Germline CDR1 is SGHTS and CDR2 is YDEGEE. The CDR3 contains 13 residues. CDR3: CASSSGGTETQYF. For the CDR3, the DNA is TGTGCCAGCAGTTCAGGGGGGACGGAGACCCAGTACTTC.

Only a few counts were recorded for this clonotype. The chain is built from TRBV19 and TRBJ2-1, with a tentative D call TRBD2 (6 bases). This CDR3 has 13 amino acids. Trimming took 2 bases from V and 8 from J, leaving 10 bases between them. Germline lookup yields CDR1 LNHDA and CDR2 SQIVND (reference sequence). CDR3 coding DNA: TGTGCCAGTAGTATAACCGGGAGCTATGAGCAGTTCTTC. Its protein product is CASSITGSYEQFF.

The rearrangement joins TRBV7-8 to TRBJ2-1; D tentatively fits TRBD1 or TRBD2 (5 bases each). There are 16 residues in the CDR3. V was clipped by 1 base and J by 9 bases, with 19 bases between them. Germline assignment: CDR1 SGHVS and CDR2 FQNEAQ. CDR3 nucleotide sequence: TGTGCCAGCAGCTTAGGGGCTCTGGGCATGGGGGTTGAGCAGTTCTTC. Its protein product is CASSLGALGMGVEQFF.

This clonotype came up many times. This chain joins TRBV6-2 or TRBV6-3 and TRBJ2-4, with 7 bases lining up with TRBD2. V lost 4 bases to trimming and J lost 5 bases; unmatched junction nucleotides: 11. The CDR3 has 16 residues. Germline values: CDR1 MNHEY, CDR2 SVGEGT. CDR3 amino acids: CASSWAVVGLENIQYF. CDR3 sequence (DNA): TGTGCCAGCAGTTGGGCCGTTGTTGGACTAGAAAACATTCAGTACTTC.

This clonotype was picked up many times. This sequence joins TRBV29-1 and TRBJ2-2; TRBD1 aligns across 9 bases. CDR1 and CDR2 (germline): SQVTM, ANQGSEA. This CDR3 comprises 15 residues. After removal of 2 bases from V and 7 bases from J, the junction contained 8 bases not matched to a gene. CDR3 residues: CSVERETGGVGELFF. The CDR3 coding sequence is TGCAGCGTTGAAAGAGAGACAGGGGGTGTCGGGGAGCTGTTTTTT.